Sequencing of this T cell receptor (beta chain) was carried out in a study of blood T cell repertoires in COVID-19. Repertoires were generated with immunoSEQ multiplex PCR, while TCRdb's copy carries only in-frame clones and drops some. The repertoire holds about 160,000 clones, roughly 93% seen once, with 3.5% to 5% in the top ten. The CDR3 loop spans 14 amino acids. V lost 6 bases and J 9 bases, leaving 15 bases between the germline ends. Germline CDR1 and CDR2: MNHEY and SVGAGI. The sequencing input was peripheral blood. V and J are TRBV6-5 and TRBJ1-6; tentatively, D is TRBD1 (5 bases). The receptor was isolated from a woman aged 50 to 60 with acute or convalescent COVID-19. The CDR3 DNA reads TGTGCCAGCAGCTATCAGGGTGAAAGTTCACCCCTCCACTTT. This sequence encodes CASSYQGESSPLHF.